The rows below give T cell receptor beta chains drawn from one sample of a study of T cell repertoires in cytomegalovirus infection. TCRdb ran MiXCR on the reads and lists one entry per CDR3 protein. The data show about 160,000 distinct CDR3 sequences, about a sixth seen once. Sample: CD8+ T cells from PBMCs. Receptor source: a human donor in good health (CMV status not recorded). Some clones in this sample may be carry-over from other donors' samples. Each CDR3 is given with its conserved first and last residue. D genes are given only for firm matches. Clone size is stated in some rows and not others, as once, few, many or a class when expanded.

>-|few|10|TRBV28|TRBJ1-1
CATSDTEAFF
TGTGCCACTTCGGACACTGAAGCTTTCTTT
>-|-|15|TRBV6-4|TRBJ2-2
CARRPDGPAAGELFF
TGTGCCCGCAGGCCGGACGGCCCGGCCGCCGGGGAGCTGTTTTTT
>-|few|15|TRBV7-2|TRBJ2-1
CASSHRLNRYNEQFF
TGTGCCAGCAGCCACAGACTAAACCGCTACAATGAGCAGTTCTTC
>TRBD2|once|17|TRBV10-3|TRBJ2-7
CAISESGEGERAYEQYF
TGTGCCATCAGTGAGTCGGGGGAGGGCGAGCGCGCCTACGAGCAGTACTTC
>TRBD2|-|15|TRBV20-1|TRBJ2-1
CSARDLSGGLDEQFF
TGCAGTGCTAGAGATCTAAGCGGGGGTCTGGATGAGCAGTTCTTC
>TRBD1|few|15|TRBV7-9|TRBJ1-1
CASSWKDRANTEAFF
TGTGCCAGCAGCTGGAAGGACAGGGCTAACACTGAAGCTTTCTTT
>-|-|14|TRBV7-9|TRBJ2-2
CASSSRGNTGELFF
TGTGCCAGCAGCTCCCGAGGGAACACCGGGGAGCTGTTTTTT
>-|-|14|TRBV4-2|TRBJ2-5
CASLERQGGETQYF
TGTGCCAGCCTGGAGAGGCAGGGGGGAGAGACCCAGTACTTC
>TRBD1|-|16|TRBV11-1|TRBJ2-7
CASSPRSGTGDYEQYF
TGTGCCAGCAGCCCTAGGTCGGGGACAGGGGACTACGAGCAGTACTTC
>TRBD1|few|16|TRBV7-2|TRBJ2-5
CASSPGQGTTGETQYF
TGTGCCAGCAGCCCCGGACAGGGAACCACAGGAGAGACCCAGTACTTC
>-|many|13|TRBV7-8|TRBJ1-1
CASSLQGNTEAFF
TGTGCCAGCAGCTTACAGGGGAACACTGAAGCTTTCTTT
>TRBD1|-|19|TRBV6-2/TRBV6-3|TRBJ2-3
CASSYSVLGQGISTDTQYF
TGTGCCAGCAGTTACTCGGTCTTGGGACAGGGGATAAGCACAGATACGCAGTATTTT
>-|-|14|TRBV29-1|TRBJ2-2
CSVVKGSNLRELFF
TGCAGCGTTGTGAAGGGTTCAAATTTAAGGGAGCTGTTTTTT
>-|-|13|TRBV7-9|TRBJ2-1
CASSLAWRNEQFF
TGTGCCAGCAGCTTAGCGTGGAGGAATGAGCAGTTCTTC
>-|once|15|TRBV7-9|TRBJ2-2
CASSTGTGNTGELFF
TGTGCCAGCAGTACCGGGACGGGTAACACCGGGGAGCTGTTTTTT
>TRBD1|few|16|TRBV7-2|TRBJ2-7
CASSPPTGQGSYEQYF
TGTGCCAGCAGCCCTCCTACGGGACAGGGATCCTACGAGCAGTACTTC
>TRBD2|-|15|TRBV19|TRBJ2-1
CASSMGGGSYNEQFF
TGTGCCAGTAGTATGGGCGGGGGATCCTACAATGAGCAGTTCTTC
>-|few|16|TRBV7-2|TRBJ1-1
CASSSRIGGANTEAFF
TGTGCCAGCAGCTCTCGTATAGGCGGGGCGAACACTGAAGCTTTCTTT
>-|few|14|TRBV4-1|TRBJ1-1
CASSQRDENTEAFF
TGCGCCAGCAGCCAAAGGGACGAGAACACTGAAGCTTTCTTT
>-|-|13|TRBV7-2|TRBJ2-5
CASTSYGQETQYF
TGTGCCAGCACCTCTTACGGGCAAGAGACCCAGTACTTC
>-|few|13|TRBV7-9|TRBJ1-1
CASSLVGSYEAFF
TGTGCCAGCAGCTTAGTGGGCAGCTATGAAGCTTTCTTT
>TRBD1|many|13|TRBV6-2/TRBV6-3|TRBJ2-3
CATEQGAGDTQYF
TGTGCCACAGAACAGGGGGCCGGAGATACGCAGTATTTT
>-|-|15|TRBV19|TRBJ2-2
CASSMGGVGAGELFF
TGTGCCAGTAGTATGGGGGGCGTTGGGGCCGGGGAGCTGTTTTTT
>TRBD1|few|16|TRBV7-9|TRBJ1-5
CASSLGVQGAGQPQHF
TGTGCCAGCAGCTTAGGTGTTCAGGGGGCGGGACAGCCCCAGCATTTT
>-|-|15|TRBV6-5|TRBJ1-6
CASSYFRDTVSPLHF
TGTGCCAGCAGTTACTTCCGGGACACCGTTTCACCCCTCCACTTT
>TRBD1|-|16|TRBV28|TRBJ2-7
CASSFPPAGGHYEQYF
TGTGCCAGCAGTTTCCCCCCGGCAGGGGGTCACTACGAGCAGTACTTC
>-|few|12|TRBV7-9|TRBJ2-5
CASSNRVETQYF
TGTGCCAGCTCAAACAGGGTGGAGACCCAGTACTTC
>-|few|15|TRBV4-2|TRBJ2-7
CASSQERTGSYEQYF
TGTGCCAGCAGCCAAGAAAGAACGGGATCCTACGAGCAGTACTTC
>-|-|15|TRBV19|TRBJ2-2
CASSIGMYDTGELFF
TGTGCCAGTAGTATCGGAATGTACGACACCGGGGAGCTGTTTTTT
>-|-|13|TRBV20-1|TRBJ2-7
CSARPTESYEQYF
TGCAGTGCTAGACCGACTGAGTCCTACGAGCAGTACTTC
>TRBD2|few|19|TRBV4-2|TRBJ2-7
CASSQAKVGGGTLRYEQYF
TGTGCCAGCAGCCAAGCCAAAGTCGGGGGGGGCACTCTCCGCTACGAGCAGTACTTC
>TRBD2|-|14|TRBV12-3/TRBV12-4|TRBJ2-1
CASSPSGRAGEQFF
TGTGCCAGCAGCCCTAGCGGGAGGGCAGGTGAGCAGTTCTTC
>-|-|15|TRBV6-6|TRBJ1-5
CASRYGARGGQPQHF
TGTGCCAGCAGATATGGAGCCCGAGGGGGGCAGCCCCAGCATTTT